These 29 T cell receptor beta chains came from one sample sequenced in a study of blood T cell repertoires in COVID-19. The method was immunoSEQ multiplex PCR; TCRdb's version includes in-frame clones alone and lacks a portion of them. Of more than 200,000 clones listed, over 75% are singletons. The sample taken for sequencing was peripheral blood. These receptors came from a woman aged 80 or over with acute or convalescent COVID-19.

The chain recombines TRBV5-5 with TRBJ2-2, with 12 nucleotides matching TRBD2. The CDR3 is made up of 17 amino acids. V shed 5 bases, J shed 3 bases, and the junction held 8 bases outside the gene matches. The germline CDR1 and CDR2 sequences are SGHKS and YYEKEE (reference sequence). The CDR3 reads CASSRTSGIPDTGELFF. CDR3 DNA sequence: TGTGCCAGCAGTAGGACTAGCGGGATCCCTGACACCGGGGAGCTGTTTTTT.

On this clone itself: The same CDR3 also results from other DNA sequences found in this sample. The chain recombines TRBV3-1 (or the pseudogene TRBV3-2) with TRBJ2-3; possible D gene TRBD2, 6 bases. This CDR3 spans 15 amino acids. V was trimmed by 2 bases and J by 8 bases, leaving 17 bases between them. The germline V gene has CDR1 LGHDT and CDR2 YNNKEL (reference sequence). The DNA of the CDR3 is TGTGCCAGCAGCCAATGGGGAGCGGGCGACGTTACGCAGTATTTT. This translates into CASSQWGAGDVTQYF.

This clone has more than one count but fewer than ten. The gene calls are TRBV5-1 and TRBJ1-6; D is unresolved. The V end lost 4 bases, the J end lost 6 bases, and 8 bases lay between the germline ends. Germline CDR1 and CDR2: SGHRS and YFSETQ. CDR3 size: 13 residues. CDR3 DNA: TGCGCCAGCAGCCAGGATTTTAATTCACCCCTCCACTTT. This translates into CASSQDFNSPLHF.

The chain carries TRBV11-2 and TRBJ2-3; D remains unclear. CDR3 length equals 17 residues. The germline gives CDR1 SGHAT, CDR2 FQNNGV. Trimming stripped 6 bases from V and 0 bases from J, with 19 bases between. The CDR3 region is CASSPSGAVPSTDTQYF. In DNA, the CDR3 is TGTGCCAGCAGTCCCTCCGGCGCGGTACCTAGCACAGATACGCAGTATTTT.

CDR3 coding DNA: TGTGCCAGCAGTGGGGACAGCTATGGCTACACCTTC. This gives the protein CASSGDSYGYTF. This chain uses TRBV2 with TRBJ1-2; 7 nucleotides agree with TRBD1. J lost 4 bases, V lost 4 bases, and 0 bases had no gene match. Per germline, CDR1 SNHLY and CDR2 FYNNEI. The CDR3 totals 12 residues.

In its sample, this clone was seen once. This chain joins TRBV27 and TRBJ2-4; a possible D gene is TRBD1 (6 bases). CDR3 length: 14 residues. V was cut by 2 bases and J by 4 bases, with 9 bases left in between. Germline assignment: CDR1 MNHEY and CDR2 SMNVEV (reference sequence). The CDR3: CASSLPGQKNIQYF. The CDR3 DNA sequence: TGTGCCAGCAGTTTACCTGGACAGAAAAACATTCAGTACTTC.

With regard to this clone: Other DNA sequences in the same sample also yield this CDR3. The rearrangement links TRBV6-1 to TRBJ1-5, with a weak D call TRBD1 (5 bases). Germline CDR1 is MNHNS and CDR2 is SASEGT. V was shortened by 3 bases and J by 0 bases, with 12 bases between the two germline ends. This CDR3 is 16 amino acids long. As DNA, the CDR3 is TGTGCCAGCAGTGAGTTGGGGGGATATAGCAATCAGCCCCAGCATTTT. Translating it yields CASSELGGYSNQPQHF.

V usage is TRBV28 and J usage is TRBJ2-3, with 9 bases that match TRBD2. Trimming at V came to 11 bases and at J to 4 bases, leaving 19 bases not matched to a gene. There are 17 residues in the CDR3. Germline V lookup: CDR1 MDHEN, CDR2 SYDVKM. The DNA for the CDR3 is TGTGCCGCTACTCCCCCGACTAGCGGCTATCTTGCAGATACGCAGTATTTT. Translated: CAATPPTSGYLADTQYF. The full variable domain, with the rest looked up from reference TRBV28 and TRBJ2-3, is DVKVTQSSRYLVKRTGEKVFLECVQDMDHENMFWYRQDPGLGLRLIYFSYDVKMKEKGDIPEGYSVSREKKERFSLILESASTNQTSMYLCAATPPTSGYLADTQYFGPGTRLTVL.

V is TRBV29-1 and J is TRBJ2-3; D remains unclear. CDR1 and CDR2 (germline): SQVTM, ANQGSEA. The CDR3 covers 13 residues. The V and J ends lost 4 bases and 2 bases respectively, with 10 bases between them. Written as DNA, the CDR3 is TGCAGCGTTGCGGCAGACTCCACAGATACGCAGTATTTT. It codes for CSVAADSTDTQYF.

This rearrangement joins TRBV19 to TRBJ1-5; 8 bases fit TRBD1. The germline CDR1 and CDR2 sequences are LNHDA and SQIVND (reference sequence). The CDR3 spans 13 residues. The CDR3 loop is CASGRGPYQPQHF. CDR3 DNA: TGTGCGAGTGGCAGGGGGCCCTATCAGCCCCAGCATTTT. Full variable domain (remainder filled in from reference TRBV19 and TRBJ1-5): DGGITQSPKYLFRKEGQNVTLSCEQNLNHDAMYWYRQDPGQGLRLIYYSQIVNDFQKGDIAEGYSVSREKKESFPLTVTSAQKNPTAFYLCASGRGPYQPQHFGDGTRLSIL.

This rearrangement joins TRBV28 to TRBJ2-7, with 10 positions matching TRBD2. Germline V CDR1 and CDR2: MDHEN, SYDVKM. The CDR3 has 15 amino acids. V was clipped by 6 bases and J by 3 bases; unmatched bases: 8. Here the CDR3 DNA reads TGTGCCAGCAGACGAGCGGGAGGGCCAGGCTACGAGCAGTACTTC. Amino acid sequence: CASRRAGGPGYEQYF.

As concerns this clone: In the same sample, other DNA sequences code for this CDR3. The rearrangement joins TRBV19 to TRBJ2-7, with no clear D. There are 13 residues in the CDR3. The V end lost 3 bases, the J end lost 1 base, and 7 bases lay between the germline ends. The germline V gene has CDR1 LNHDA and CDR2 SQIVND (reference sequence). CDR3 coding DNA: TGTGCCAGTAGTATCGTCCTTTCCTACGAGCAGTACTTC. This sequence encodes CASSIVLSYEQYF. Full variable domain (remainder filled in from reference TRBV19 and TRBJ2-7): DGGITQSPKYLFRKEGQNVTLSCEQNLNHDAMYWYRQDPGQGLRLIYYSQIVNDFQKGDIAEGYSVSREKKESFPLTVTSAQKNPTAFYLCASSIVLSYEQYFGPGTRLTVT.

This chain links TRBV10-3 with TRBJ1-1; D gene uncertain. CDR1 and CDR2 (germline): ENHRY, SYGVKD. This CDR3 is built from 13 residues. Trimming stripped 4 bases from V and 2 bases from J, with 8 bases between. The CDR3 reads CAISGAGNTEAFF. The CDR3 DNA is TGTGCCATCAGTGGAGCAGGAAACACTGAAGCTTTCTTT.

The table lists this clone with a count of one. The chain links TRBV7-2 to TRBJ1-2; 9 bases line up with TRBD1. CDR3 length: 17 residues. CDR1 is SGHTA, CDR2 FQGNSA, per germline. The V segment lost 4 bases and the J segment 4 bases; nucleotides outside the gene matches: 13. CDR3 bases: TGTGCCAGCAGCTCCGAACTAACAGGGGGCGCGGGCTATGGCTACACCTTC. Protein product: CASSSELTGGAGYGYTF.

The chain links TRBV12-3 or TRBV12-4 to TRBJ1-1; possible D gene TRBD1, 6 bases. The CDR3 extends over 13 amino acids. V gave up 7 bases and J gave up 6 bases, with 15 bases separating them. The CDR3 DNA reads TGTGCCAGCACCATCGACAGGCTCGCTGAAGCTTTCTTT. It encodes CASTIDRLAEAFF.

V gene TRBV4-1 combines with J gene TRBJ2-1; 10 bases agree with TRBD1. Germline trimming cut 3 bases from V and 3 bases from J; bases unmatched to any gene: 8. Germline V lookup: CDR1 MGHRA, CDR2 YSYEKL. CDR3 length equals 17 residues. This CDR3 is CASSHRVDRGLYNEQFF. CDR3 coding DNA: TGCGCCAGCAGCCACCGGGTAGACAGGGGGCTCTACAATGAGCAGTTCTTC.

This clone was recorded only once. V gene TRBV5-1 combines with J gene TRBJ2-3, with 15 bases lining up with TRBD2. CDR3 length: 17 amino acids. J lost 5 bases, V lost 3 bases, and 7 bases had no gene match. Germline V gene lookup returns CDR1 SGHRS and CDR2 YFSETQ. The CDR3 DNA follows: TGCGCCAGCAGCTCCGGACTAGCGGGGGGGCAGGTAGATACGCAGTATTTT. This translates into CASSSGLAGGQVDTQYF.

This rearrangement joins TRBV29-1 to TRBJ2-5; a possible D gene is TRBD2 (6 bases). The length of the CDR3 is 12 residues. The V end was cut by 3 bases, the J end by 6 bases, with 11 bases between. Germline V gene lookup returns CDR1 SQVTM and CDR2 ANQGSEA. The CDR3 sequence is CSVDSGEKTQYF. CDR3 coding DNA: TGCAGCGTTGATTCGGGGGAGAAGACCCAGTACTTC.

J is TRBJ1-2 and V is TRBV20-1; D gene unclear. Germline assignment: CDR1 DFQATT and CDR2 SNEGSKA (reference sequence). This CDR3 is 11 amino acids long. V lost 6 bases, J lost 1 base, and 6 bases lay in between. CDR3 in DNA: TGCAGTGCCCGGAGTAACTATGGCTACACCTTC. It yields the protein CSARSNYGYTF.

This clone came up a few times. The chain couples TRBV6-5 to TRBJ1-1; TRBD1 matches at 7 bases. This CDR3 contains 13 residues. J was trimmed by 0 bases and V by 11 bases; bases with no gene match: 6. Looked up from germline, CDR1 is MNHEY and CDR2 is SVGAGI. CDR3 residues: CAGGTALNTEAFF. The CDR3 DNA reads as TGTGCCGGGGGGACAGCCCTGAACACTGAAGCTTTCTTT.

The rearrangement links TRBV28 to TRBJ2-7; weak D call: TRBD1 (5 bases). Looked up from germline, CDR1 is MDHEN and CDR2 is SYDVKM. V dropped 6 bases and J dropped 4 bases, with 10 bases sitting between them. The CDR3 has 12 residues. The CDR3 reads CASRQPGYEQYF. In DNA, the CDR3 is TGTGCCAGCAGACAACCAGGGTACGAGCAGTACTTC.

The chain is built from TRBV6-5 and TRBJ2-1; 9 nucleotides align to TRBD2. V shed 8 bases and J 7 bases; nucleotides not matched to a gene: 12. The germline gives CDR1 MNHEY, CDR2 SVGAGI. This CDR3 has 15 amino acids. The CDR3 DNA reads as TGTGCCAGCTCATTGTCAGGACTAGCGCGTAATGAGCAGTTCTTC. This codes for CASSLSGLARNEQFF.

V is TRBV28 and J is TRBJ1-1; 7 nucleotides agree with TRBD1. Trimming cost V 5 bases and J 6 bases; bases outside gene matches: 9. The CDR3 totals 14 residues. Germline V gene data show CDR1 as MDHEN and CDR2 as SYDVKM. The CDR3 DNA reads TGTGCCAGCAGTCCCTCTAACAGGGGCCCTGAAGCTTTCTTT. Its translation is CASSPSNRGPEAFF.

The chain recombines TRBV10-3 with TRBJ2-5, with D perhaps matching TRBD2 (6 bases). Germline V gives CDR1 ENHRY, CDR2 SYGVKD. The ends were cut back, 6 bases at V and 2 bases at J, with 13 bases in the middle. The CDR3 is 14 residues long. CDR3 in DNA: TGTGCCATCAGATCAGATGGGGGGCAAGAGACCCAGTACTTC. Amino acid sequence: CAIRSDGGQETQYF.

The chain couples TRBV29-1 to TRBJ2-3; 9 bases align to TRBD1. The V segment lost 5 bases and the J segment 6 bases; nucleotides outside the gene matches: 9. Germline-derived CDR1 and CDR2 are SQVTM and ANQGSEA. This CDR3 comprises 14 residues. The DNA for the CDR3 is TGCAGCGTTTCACGGGACAGGGAAGGGGATACGCAGTATTTT. Protein sequence: CSVSRDREGDTQYF.

This chain joins TRBV3-1 (or the pseudogene TRBV3-2) and TRBJ1-4, with D possibly being TRBD1 (5 bases). The CDR3 runs 16 residues. V lost 1 base, J lost 5 bases, and 14 bases lay in between. Germline assignment: CDR1 LGHDT and CDR2 YNNKEL (reference sequence). CDR3 amino acids: CASSQGVSRVNEKLFF. CDR3 in DNA: TGTGCCAGCAGCCAAGGGGTTAGCAGGGTCAATGAAAAACTGTTTTTT.

The chain combines TRBV6-5 with TRBJ2-1, with 9 bases aligning to TRBD1. J lost 3 bases, V lost 2 bases, and 5 bases had no gene match. CDR1 MNHEY and CDR2 SVGAGI come from the germline V gene. The CDR3 covers 16 residues. The CDR3: CASSYRGTGIYNEQFF. The CDR3 coding sequence is TGTGCCAGCAGTTACAGGGGGACAGGGATCTACAATGAGCAGTTCTTC.

CDR3 residues: CATSQGGVAGNQPQHF. The CDR3, as DNA: TGTGCCACCAGCCAGGGTGGCGTCGCGGGCAATCAGCCCCAGCATTTT. The chain combines TRBV15 with TRBJ1-5, with D possibly being TRBD1 (5 bases). Germline V gene sequence: CDR1 LNHNV, CDR2 YYDKDF (reference sequence). The V end was cut by 5 bases, the J end by 2 bases, with 16 bases between. This CDR3 region has 16 residues.

The chain employs TRBV7-9 and TRBJ2-1; TRBD2 matches at 14 bases. With V trimmed by 3 bases and J by 8 bases, 6 bases remained unmatched. The germline V gene has CDR1 SEHNR and CDR2 FQNEAQ (reference sequence). There are 16 residues in the CDR3. CDR3 bases: TGTGCCAGCAGCTTCCGACTAGCGGGAGGGGGCGATGAGCAGTTCTTC. Protein sequence: CASSFRLAGGGDEQFF.